These T cell receptor beta chains were read from a single sample in a study of cytomegalovirus exposure and HLA in healthy donors. Sequenced by immunoSEQ multiplex PCR; TCRdb stores in-frame clones only, minus some. The table lists over 150,000 clones, 80% of them singletons, with 5.6% in the top ten. Material for sequencing was PBMCs. The receptors derive from a woman aged 40 to 55 in good health and CMV-seropositive. CDR3s include the opening cysteine and the closing phenylalanine or tryptophan. Fields, in order: V gene, clone size, J gene, D gene, CDR3 DNA, CDR3 protein. D genes are given only for firm matches. Size tells how often a clone was seen (once, few, many) or the class of an expanded clone, and some rows leave it out.

V: TRBV5-1
size: .
J: TRBJ2-7
D: TRBD2
DNA: TGCGCCAGCAGCTGGAGCGGGGGCGAGCAGTACTTC
CDR3: CASSWSGGEQYF

V: TRBV7-6
size: .
J: TRBJ2-3
D: TRBD1
DNA: TGTGCCAGCAGCAAGGGGGCCAAGGTGCATTTT
CDR3: CASSKGAKVHF

V: TRBV7-2
size: once
J: TRBJ1-1
D: .
DNA: TGTGCCAGCAGCTCCTCATCGACTTACACTGAAGCTTTCTTT
CDR3: CASSSSSTYTEAFF

V: TRBV28
size: few
J: TRBJ2-1
D: .
DNA: TGTGCCAGCAGTTTACTAGTAAGGGAGCAGTTCTTC
CDR3: CASSLLVREQFF

V: TRBV19
size: .
J: TRBJ2-5
D: TRBD2
DNA: TGTGCCAGTAGGGGGGGTGCGGGAGGGCTGGAGACCCAGTACTTC
CDR3: CASRGGAGGLETQYF

V: TRBV19
size: .
J: TRBJ2-3
D: TRBD2
DNA: TGTGCCAGTAGTCCGCAGACTAGCGGGGTCACAGATACGCAGTATTTT
CDR3: CASSPQTSGVTDTQYF

V: TRBV7-9
size: .
J: TRBJ2-7
D: TRBD2
DNA: TGTGCCAGCAGCTCACTAGCGTATTCCTACGAGCAGTACTTC
CDR3: CASSSLAYSYEQYF

V: TRBV5-4
size: few
J: TRBJ2-3
D: TRBD2
DNA: TGTGCCAGCAGCTTGGCCTTAGCGGGGAACACAGATACGCAGTATTTT
CDR3: CASSLALAGNTDTQYF

V: TRBV9
size: .
J: TRBJ1-5
D: TRBD1
DNA: TGTGCCAGCAGCGTTGGACAGGGAGGAAATCAGCCCCAGCATTTT
CDR3: CASSVGQGGNQPQHF

V: TRBV10-3
size: .
J: TRBJ2-3
D: TRBD2
DNA: TGTGCCATCAGTGTTGGGGGGGGGACAGATACGCAGTATTTT
CDR3: CAISVGGGTDTQYF

V: TRBV18
size: once
J: TRBJ2-5
D: .
DNA: TGTGCCAGCTCACCACCCCACAGTCAAGAGACCCAGTACTTC
CDR3: CASSPPHSQETQYF

V: TRBV6-5
size: .
J: TRBJ2-5
D: .
DNA: TGTGCCAGCAGTAGGGAGGTAGGGGTGAAGACCCAGTACTTC
CDR3: CASSREVGVKTQYF

V: TRBV5-1
size: .
J: TRBJ1-4
D: TRBD1
DNA: TGCGCCAGCAGCTCACAGGGGGCGCTTGGGACAACTAATGAAAAACTGTTTTTT
CDR3: CASSSQGALGTTNEKLFF

V: TRBV11-2
size: .
J: TRBJ1-5
D: TRBD1
DNA: TGTGCCAGCAGCTTAACCGGGACAGGGGGGAATCAGCCCCAGCATTTT
CDR3: CASSLTGTGGNQPQHF

V: TRBV5-1
size: .
J: TRBJ1-1
D: .
DNA: TGCGCCAGCAGCTTGGTCGCGCGGACTGAAGCTTTCTTT
CDR3: CASSLVARTEAFF

V: TRBV30
size: .
J: TRBJ1-6
D: .
DNA: TGTGCCTGGAGACGGGCAGGGAACTCACCCCTCCACTTT
CDR3: CAWRRAGNSPLHF

V: TRBV5-4
size: .
J: TRBJ1-1
D: .
DNA: TGTGCCAGCAGCTTGGGGGCAGGTTCAAACACTGAAGCTTTCTTT
CDR3: CASSLGAGSNTEAFF

V: TRBV2
size: few
J: TRBJ1-2
D: TRBD1
DNA: TGTGCCAGCAGTCTACAGGGGCGGGTTGGCTACACCTTC
CDR3: CASSLQGRVGYTF

V: TRBV29-1
size: .
J: TRBJ2-1
D: TRBD2
DNA: TGCAGCGTTGAAAAGCGAAGGACTAGCGGGAGGGTAGAAGAGCAGTTCTTC
CDR3: CSVEKRRTSGRVEEQFF

V: TRBV7-9
size: few
J: TRBJ1-5
D: TRBD1
DNA: TGTGCCAGCAGCCCAGGGGGGCTTCCACAACCCCAGCATTTT
CDR3: CASSPGGLPQPQHF

V: TRBV15
size: .
J: TRBJ1-1
D: TRBD1
DNA: TGTGCCACCAGCAGATCCCCGGGGGGGGCAGGGGGAGAAGCTTTCTTT
CDR3: CATSRSPGGAGGEAFF

V: TRBV7-6
size: .
J: TRBJ2-1
D: TRBD1
DNA: TGTGCCAGCAGTTCTACGGACAGGGGTGGTGGTCGGCTAAATGAGCAGTTCTTC
CDR3: CASSSTDRGGGRLNEQFF

V: TRBV6-6
size: .
J: TRBJ1-4
D: .
DNA: TGTGCCAGCAGTCAGACGACCACGGGAGGAAAACTGTTTTTT
CDR3: CASSQTTTGGKLFF

V: TRBV2
size: .
J: TRBJ1-5
D: .
DNA: TGTGCCAGCAGTGAACGGCAGGGTAGCAATCAGCCCCAGCATTTT
CDR3: CASSERQGSNQPQHF

V: TRBV2
size: .
J: TRBJ2-2
D: .
DNA: TGTGCCAGCAGTGAACCCCTACGGGAGCTGTTTTTT
CDR3: CASSEPLRELFF

V: TRBV28
size: .
J: TRBJ2-6
D: TRBD2
DNA: TGTGCCAGCAGCTCGCCGACTAGCGGATACTCTGGGGCCAACGTCCTGACTTTC
CDR3: CASSSPTSGYSGANVLTF

V: TRBV9
size: .
J: TRBJ2-3
D: TRBD2
DNA: TGTGCCAGCAACTCGGGACTAGGGAGCACAGATACGCAGTATTTT
CDR3: CASNSGLGSTDTQYF

V: TRBV6-6
size: .
J: TRBJ2-2
D: .
DNA: TGTGCCAGCAGTTACTTCCCCGTCGGGGAGCTGTTTTTT
CDR3: CASSYFPVGELFF

V: TRBV7-9
size: .
J: TRBJ1-3
D: TRBD1
DNA: TGTGCCAGCAGCCAAAGGGGACAGACCGAATTTGGAAACACCATATATTTT
CDR3: CASSQRGQTEFGNTIYF

V: TRBV19
size: .
J: TRBJ2-6
D: .
DNA: TGTGCCAGTAGCCATAGTCGGACATCTGGGGCCAACGTCCTGACTTTC
CDR3: CASSHSRTSGANVLTF

V: TRBV7-9
size: few
J: TRBJ2-6
D: TRBD1
DNA: TGTGCCAGCAGCTTCCGGACAGGGGCTGGGGCCAACGTCCTGACTTTC
CDR3: CASSFRTGAGANVLTF

V: TRBV5-1
size: few
J: TRBJ1-4
D: .
DNA: TGCGCCAGCAGCTTGGACAGGATTACAACTAATGAAAAACTGTTTTTT
CDR3: CASSLDRITTNEKLFF

V: TRBV18
size: .
J: TRBJ2-5
D: .
DNA: TGTGCCAGCTCACCGGACTCCCTACAAGAGACCCAGTACTTC
CDR3: CASSPDSLQETQYF

V: TRBV11-1
size: once
J: TRBJ2-1
D: TRBD1
DNA: TGTGCCAGCTTAAATGGTCCAGGGGGTCATGTCGGTAATGAGCAGTTCTTC
CDR3: CASLNGPGGHVGNEQFF

V: TRBV5-1
size: .
J: TRBJ2-2
D: TRBD1
DNA: TGCGCCAGCAGCTTCGGGACAGGGTGGACCGGGGAGCTGTTTTTT
CDR3: CASSFGTGWTGELFF

V: TRBV5-1
size: .
J: TRBJ2-7
D: TRBD2
DNA: TGCGCCAGCAGCTTCGGGACTAGCGGGAGGGCCGCCTACGAGCAGTACTTC
CDR3: CASSFGTSGRAAYEQYF

V: TRBV7-9
size: few
J: TRBJ1-1
D: TRBD1
DNA: TGTGCCCCAACAGGACAGGGGTCGAAGAACACTGAAGCTTTCTTT
CDR3: CAPTGQGSKNTEAFF

V: TRBV7-9
size: .
J: TRBJ2-7
D: TRBD1
DNA: TGTGCCAGCACCCGGGGACAGGGGACGAGCGCATTCCGCGAGCAGTACTTC
CDR3: CASTRGQGTSAFREQYF

V: TRBV7-3
size: .
J: TRBJ2-3
D: .
DNA: TGTGCCAGCAGCTTGGGCGGAGGGCTGAATGCAGATACGCAGTATTTT
CDR3: CASSLGGGLNADTQYF

V: TRBV9
size: .
J: TRBJ2-7
D: TRBD1
DNA: TGTGCCAGCAGCGTAACTTGGGACAGCGCCTACGAGCAGTACTTC
CDR3: CASSVTWDSAYEQYF

V: TRBV7-5
size: .
J: TRBJ2-7
D: .
DNA: TGTGTCAGAAGCTCCCCCGGACTAGCGGGAGACTACGAGCAGTACTTC
CDR3: CVRSSPGLAGDYEQYF

V: TRBV10-2
size: once
J: TRBJ2-7
D: TRBD2
DNA: TGCGCCAGCAGCCGCGGGAGTAGGTTTGACGAGCAGTACTTC
CDR3: CASSRGSRFDEQYF

V: TRBV2
size: .
J: TRBJ2-5
D: TRBD1
DNA: TGTGCCAGCAGTGAAGTGGGGACAGGGGCAATTTTCCAAGAGACCCAGTACTTC
CDR3: CASSEVGTGAIFQETQYF

V: TRBV29-1
size: .
J: TRBJ1-4
D: TRBD1
DNA: TGCAGCGCCCGGACAGGACCCGCAACTAATGAAAAACTGTTTTTT
CDR3: CSARTGPATNEKLFF

V: TRBV6-1
size: .
J: TRBJ1-1
D: .
DNA: TGTGCCAGCAGTCAGTATCAGGACACTGAAGCTTTCTTT
CDR3: CASSQYQDTEAFF

V: TRBV5-1
size: .
J: TRBJ1-2
D: TRBD1
DNA: TGCGCCAGCAGCGACAGGGGCTCGGGCTATGGCTACACCTTC
CDR3: CASSDRGSGYGYTF

V: TRBV5-3
size: .
J: TRBJ2-3
D: TRBD2
DNA: TGTGCCAGAAGCCCCCCCCCTAGCGGGAGGGTAATTGTAGGAGATACGCAGTATTTT
CDR3: CARSPPPSGRVIVGDTQYF

V: TRBV7-9
size: .
J: TRBJ2-7
D: .
DNA: TGTGCCAGCAGTCGACTAGTCGGCGAGCAGTACTTC
CDR3: CASSRLVGEQYF

V: TRBV29-1
size: .
J: TRBJ2-1
D: .
DNA: TGCAGCGTTGAAGGGTTTGGGACAAACAATGAGCAGTTCTTC
CDR3: CSVEGFGTNNEQFF

V: TRBV9
size: .
J: TRBJ1-3
D: .
DNA: TGTGCCAGCAGCGTAGGGGCAGGCTCTGGAAACACCATATATTTT
CDR3: CASSVGAGSGNTIYF

V: TRBV6-1
size: .
J: TRBJ2-5
D: .
DNA: TGTGCCAGCAGTAAAGGGTCGGGGGAGACCCAGTACTTC
CDR3: CASSKGSGETQYF

V: TRBV2
size: .
J: TRBJ1-2
D: TRBD1
DNA: TGTGCCAGCAGTACAGGACAGGGGGCACGCTATGGCTACACCTTC
CDR3: CASSTGQGARYGYTF

V: TRBV28
size: few
J: TRBJ1-2
D: TRBD1
DNA: TGTGCCAGCAGTTTCTCGGACAGGATGGGTCGGCTCTATGGCTACACCTTC
CDR3: CASSFSDRMGRLYGYTF

V: TRBV27
size: once
J: TRBJ2-7
D: .
DNA: TGTGCCAGCAGTTTAGGACCGACAGGACCACTGTACGAGCAGTACTTC
CDR3: CASSLGPTGPLYEQYF

V: TRBV5-6
size: .
J: TRBJ2-7
D: .
DNA: TGTGCCAGCAGCTTCAGGGGCGTAGGCTACGAGCAGTACTTC
CDR3: CASSFRGVGYEQYF

V: TRBV7-9
size: .
J: TRBJ1-4
D: .
DNA: TGTGCCAGCAGCCCCGGGAGGGGGACTAATGAAAAACTGTTTTTT
CDR3: CASSPGRGTNEKLFF